A single T cell receptor beta chain is shown here with its context. The data derive from a study of monozygotic twins with inflammatory bowel disease. The CDR3 runs 13 residues. From germline, CDR1 is SQVTM and CDR2 ANQGSEA. Reprocessing the 5' RACE reads, TCRdb reports a single entry for every CDR3 protein and omits DNA. The table counts 330,000 or so distinct CDR3 sequences; approximately 2% lies in the top ten. The chain links TRBV29-1 to TRBJ2-7; TCRdb calls TRBD1, which cannot be checked without DNA. Sequences were obtained from blood. The TCR sequence derives from a human donor with ulcerative colitis or Crohn's disease, or a healthy co-twin of an affected twin (not recorded which). CDR3 protein: CSAQSPGTYEQYF.